The next 21 T cell receptor beta chains were all read from a single sample in a study of metastatic and nonmetastatic thyroid tumors. Via MiXCR, TCRdb re-called the PCR reads. Here the sample spans some 84,000 clones, approximately 9% being singletons. All patients were untreated before thyroid surgery. Material for sequencing was blood. Receptors were obtained from a female donor with papillary thyroid cancer or a benign thyroid nodule (not recorded which). Some clones in this sample may be carry-over from other donors' samples.

The sample holds many counts of this clone. The chain uses TRBV30 and TRBJ2-7; 8 bases match TRBD2. The CDR3 consists of 13 residues. V dropped 0 bases and J dropped 10; count of bases not matched to a gene: 8. Germline CDR1 is GTSNPN and CDR2 is SVGIG (reference sequence). CDR3 loop: CAWSVHERGFQYF. Written as DNA, the CDR3 is TGTGCCTGGAGTGTTCACGAGCGGGGGTTTCAGTACTTC.

This clone was recorded a few times. The rearrangement uses TRBV10-3 and TRBJ2-1; 9 bases are shared with TRBD2. V dropped 3 bases and J dropped 5; count of bases not matched to a gene: 11. This CDR3 has 17 amino acids. In germline, CDR1 is ENHRY, CDR2 SYGVKD. The CDR3 DNA reads as TGTGCCATCAGTGACCACGATGGAGCGGGGGGTAACAATGAGCAGTTCTTC. This encodes CAISDHDGAGGNNEQFF.

The V and J genes are TRBV6-5 and TRBJ2-6; perhaps TRBD1 as D (6 bases). The J call could be wrong; TRBJ2-7 is a better fit for the DNA end. The CDR3 covers 12 residues. The germline V gene encodes CDR1 MNHEY and CDR2 SVGAGI. CDR3 loop: CASSYGGQEQYF. CDR3 coding DNA: TGTGCCAGCAGTTACGGCGGACAGGAGCAGTACTTC.

In this sample, this clone turned up a few times. The CDR3, as DNA: TGTGCCAGCAGCCATAGCGGGGGGGCCTTCGAGCAGTACTTC. Protein sequence: CASSHSGGAFEQYF. The gene calls are TRBV5-6 and TRBJ2-7; TRBD2 aligns across 11 bases. This CDR3 is built from 14 residues. Germline assignment: CDR1 SGHDT and CDR2 YYEEEE. V lost 4 bases and J lost 6; bases outside the gene matches: 6.

This clone has ten or more counts. The genes are TRBV30 and TRBJ2-2; 9 positions agree with TRBD1. The V gene's germline CDR1 is GTSNPN and CDR2 SVGIG (reference sequence). The CDR3 contains 14 residues. The ends lost 3 bases at V and 3 bases at J; junction bases unmatched: 2. The DNA of the CDR3 is TGTGCCTGGAGGGGACAGGGAGACACCGGGGAGCTGTTTTTT. It codes for CAWRGQGDTGELFF.

The table lists this clone with many counts. CDR3 amino acids: CASTTDRVTGELFF. As DNA, the CDR3 is TGTGCCAGCACCACAGACAGGGTCACCGGGGAGCTGTTTTTT. The chain recombines TRBV28 with TRBJ2-2; the match to TRBD1 covers 7 bases. The CDR3 is made up of 14 amino acids. In germline, CDR1 is MDHEN, CDR2 SYDVKM. J gave up 4 bases and V 7 bases, and 6 bases lay outside the gene matches.

This clone was seen repeatedly, ten times or more. J is TRBJ2-3 and V is TRBV11-1, with 7 bases aligning to TRBD2. CDR3 length equals 15 residues. Germline V gives CDR1 SGHAT, CDR2 FQDESV (reference sequence). V gave up 5 bases and J gave up 2 bases; unmatched junction bases: 7. CDR3 sequence: CASSKDLADTDTQYF. DNA of the CDR3: TGTGCCAGCAGCAAAGACCTAGCGGACACAGATACGCAGTATTTT.

This clone has ten or more counts. Written as DNA, the CDR3 is TGTGCCAGCACCCTAGCGGGGGTCAAGTACGAGCAGTACTTC. Encoded protein: CASTLAGVKYEQYF. The gene calls are TRBV5-5 and TRBJ2-7; 10 bases agree with TRBD2. The germline V gene has CDR1 SGHKS and CDR2 YYEKEE (reference sequence). V lost 6 bases, J lost 4 bases, and 7 bases stayed unmatched. The CDR3 totals 14 residues.

In regard to this clone: A clone one base away is much larger, so this may be a read error. The sample holds other DNA sequences that translate to the same CDR3. This chain connects TRBV20-1 to TRBJ1-1; D is unresolved. Deletions cut 6 bases from V and 0 bases from J, with 14 bases between. The CDR3 is 14 residues long. Germline-derived CDR1 and CDR2 are DFQATT and SNEGSKA (reference sequence). The DNA for the CDR3 is TGCAGTGCGCCGCCAATTGGTCTGAACACTGAAGCTTTCTTT. It specifies CSAPPIGLNTEAFF.

V usage is TRBV7-6 and J usage is TRBJ2-5; 9 bases map to TRBD2. This CDR3 is 15 amino acids long. The V and J ends lost 4 bases and 6 bases, in that order; junction bases with no gene match: 9. CDR1 and CDR2 from the germline V gene are SGHVS and FNYEAQ. CDR3 loop: CASSSSGAGGKTQYF. The DNA for the CDR3 is TGTGCCAGCAGCTCTAGCGGGGCAGGTGGGAAGACCCAGTACTTC. The full variable domain, with the rest looked up from reference TRBV7-6 and TRBJ2-5, is GAGVSQSPRYKVTKRGQDVALRCDPISGHVSLYWYRQALGQGPEFLTYFNYEAQQDKSGLPNDRFSAERPEGSISTLTIQRTEQRDSAMYRCASSSSGAGGKTQYFGPGTRLLVL.

This clone was counted many times. V is TRBV20-1 and J is TRBJ2-2; TRBD2 is a possible D gene (6 bases). Trimming left V 1 base short and J 9 bases short, with 15 bases between. The CDR3 has 14 residues. CDR1 is DFQATT and CDR2 is SNEGSKA in the germline V gene (reference sequence). This chain's CDR3 is CSARVAGRNRELFF. CDR3 DNA: TGCAGTGCTAGAGTGGCGGGGAGGAACCGGGAGCTGTTTTTT.

This clone was seen many times. The V gene is TRBV19, the J gene TRBJ1-5; D is uncertain. CDR1 LNHDA and CDR2 SQIVND come from the germline V gene (reference sequence). The length of the CDR3 is 11 residues. Trimming shortened V by 5 bases and J by 11 bases, and 10 bases separated the two germline ends. The CDR3 bases are TGTGCCAGTAGTTCAGGTACCTCCCAGCATTTT. Amino acid sequence: CASSSGTSQHF.

This clone was seen only a few times. V and J are TRBV6-1 and TRBJ2-2; 9 positions agree with TRBD2. V shed 2 bases, J shed 5 bases, and the junction held 6 bases outside the gene matches. Looked up from germline, CDR1 is MNHNS and CDR2 is SASEGT. There are 16 residues in the CDR3. CDR3 loop: CASSERERGVTGELFF. The CDR3 coding sequence is TGTGCCAGCAGTGAAAGGGAGCGGGGGGTTACCGGGGAGCTGTTTTTT.

This clone was found many times. This chain connects TRBV18 to TRBJ2-7, with D hard to call. V was cut by 8 bases and J by 4 bases, with 9 bases left in between. Looked up from germline, CDR1 is KGHSH and CDR2 is LQKENI. The CDR3 totals 11 residues. Here the CDR3 DNA reads TGTGCCAGCCGCTATTCTTACGAGCAGTACTTC. Translation gives CASRYSYEQYF.

A few counts support this clone. The chain recombines TRBV29-1 with TRBJ2-7, with 9 bases aligning to TRBD2. The CDR3 consists of 15 residues. J was trimmed by 2 bases and V by 4 bases; bases with no gene match: 9. The germline CDR1 and CDR2 sequences are SQVTM and ANQGSEA. The CDR3 protein is CSVGAGAGGPYEQYF. The DNA for the CDR3 is TGCAGCGTTGGCGCTGGAGCGGGGGGTCCCTACGAGCAGTACTTC.

This clone has a count of ten or more. J is TRBJ2-5 and V is TRBV2; 12 nucleotides line up with TRBD2. This CDR3 is 14 amino acids long. V dropped 9 bases and J dropped 1; count of bases not matched to a gene: 3. CDR1 SNHLY and CDR2 FYNNEI come from the germline V gene. The CDR3 spells CARTSGGPQETQYF. The CDR3 region has the DNA TGTGCCAGAACTAGCGGGGGGCCCCAAGAGACCCAGTACTTC.

In this sample, this clone turned up many times. The rearrangement uses TRBV9 and TRBJ1-2; unclear D gene. V was pared by 4 bases and J by 13 bases, with 14 bases between. The CDR3 length is 11 residues. In germline, CDR1 is SGDLS, CDR2 YYNGEE. CDR3 nucleotides: TGTGCCAGCAGCCCTCGGAGTAGGTGCACCTTC. This codes for CASSPRSRCTF.

Ten or more counts support this clone. The V call is TRBV6-4, the J call TRBJ2-3, with D hard to call. Germline lookup yields CDR1 MRHNA and CDR2 SNTAGT. V lost 6 bases and J 5 bases, leaving 12 bases between the germline ends. This CDR3 has 13 residues. CDR3 protein: CASSMGPEDTQYF. The DNA for the CDR3 is TGTGCCAGCAGCATGGGCCCGGAAGATACGCAGTATTTT.

In its sample, this clone was seen many times. The chain combines TRBV24-1 with TRBJ2-1; possible D gene TRBD2, 5 bases. Germline CDR1 KGHDR, CDR2 SFDVKD. CDR3 length: 17 amino acids. The V end lost 1 base, the J end lost 8 bases, and 20 bases lay between the germline ends. CDR3 DNA: TGTGCCACCAGTGATTTCAACCCCGGAGGCGAGTATGATGAGCAGTTCTTC. Protein sequence: CATSDFNPGGEYDEQFF.

This clone was seen a handful of times. The chain couples TRBV28 to TRBJ1-1; possible D gene TRBD1, 6 bases. In germline, CDR1 is MDHEN, CDR2 SYDVKM. The V end lost 3 bases, the J end lost 2 bases, and 22 bases lay between the germline ends. The CDR3 spans 18 residues. The CDR3 DNA reads TGTGCCAGCAGTTTTCTTGGCAAACAGGGCGGGAGAAACACTGAAGCTTTCTTT. Protein sequence: CASSFLGKQGGRNTEAFF.

At least ten counts were recorded for this clone. V usage is TRBV6-1 and J usage is TRBJ2-3; D is ambiguous. CDR3 length equals 14 residues. The ends were cut back, 4 bases at V and 1 base at J, with 9 bases in the middle. Germline lookup yields CDR1 MNHNS and CDR2 SASEGT. CDR3 amino acids: CASSASWGTDTQYF. The CDR3 coding sequence is TGTGCCAGCAGTGCCTCGTGGGGCACAGATACGCAGTATTTT.